This T cell receptor (beta chain) was recovered during a study of PD-1 blockade in classical Hodgkin lymphoma. Study background: Patients got intravenous nivolumab 3 mg/kg every 2 weeks.

Study results and caveats: With CD4+ cells, TCR diversity rose significantly by C4D1, but not with CD8+ cells. Patients who began taking nivolumab under 1 year after ASCT were left out.

Relapses following autologous stem cell transplantation were seen in all patients, with brentuximab vedotin exposure varying. Trimming pared 1 base from V and 2 bases from J, leaving 3 bases between. CDR1 and CDR2 (germline): SGHDN, FVKESK. The CDR3 loop spans 12 amino acids. This clone was recorded a few times. Antigen unknown. Assay: immunoSEQ multiplex PCR; the TCRdb copy retains only in-frame clones and omits some. Of roughly 45,000 clones listed, approximately 70% are singletons. This receptor was obtained from a human donor with classical Hodgkin lymphoma. The source was peripheral blood mononuclear cells (PBMCs), collected before the second cycle of nivolumab. The chain carries TRBV14 and TRBJ2-7; D unresolved. CDR3 DNA sequence: TGTGCCAGCAGCCAAGGGGCCTACGAGCAGTACTTC. It encodes CASSQGAYEQYF.